This T cell receptor (beta chain) was observed in a study of CD8+CD57+ T cells in acquired aplastic anemia. Study details: The mean DNA yield obtained from sorted CD4+ and CD8+ cells came to 3 to 3.5 ug.

Study-level points and caveats: Patients and controls were found to share twenty-nine CD8+ CDR3 sequences.

Patients picked for sequencing had shown CD8+CD57+ cell expansion detected by flow cytometry. Severe acquired aplastic anemia was the diagnosis recorded for all patients. Each patient gave a blood sample that was collected before any therapy had been received. Looked up from germline, CDR1 is LGHNA and CDR2 is YSLEER. V was clipped by 3 bases and J by 0 bases, with 9 bases between them. CDR3 length equals 15 residues. This clonotype was seen more than once but under ten times. Antigen: not known. The TCR beta profiling, which covered VDJ combination and CDR3 sequence, was carried out using genomic DNA as the template. TCRdb ran MiXCR on the reads and lists one entry per CDR3 protein. The sample shows 120,000 or so distinct CDR3 sequences, approximately 50% of them seen only once.

This receptor was obtained from a human donor with aplastic anemia. The sequenced material came from sorted CD4+, CD8+, or CD8+CD57+ T cells (not recorded which) from PBMCs. The chain is built from TRBV4-3 and TRBJ1-3, with a weak D call TRBD1 (6 bases). CDR3 loop: CASSQGRGSGNTIYF. The CDR3 nucleotides are TGCGCCAGCAGCCAGGGCAGGGGCTCTGGAAACACCATATATTTT.